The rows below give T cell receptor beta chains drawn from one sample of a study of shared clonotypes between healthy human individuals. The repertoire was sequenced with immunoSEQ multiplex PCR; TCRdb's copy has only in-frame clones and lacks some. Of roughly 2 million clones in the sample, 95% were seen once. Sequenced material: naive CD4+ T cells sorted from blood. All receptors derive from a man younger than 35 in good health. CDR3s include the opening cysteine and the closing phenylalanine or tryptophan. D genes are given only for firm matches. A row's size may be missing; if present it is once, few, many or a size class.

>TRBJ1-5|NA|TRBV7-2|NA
TGTGCCAGCAGCCCCCGTAGCAATCAGCCCCAGCATTTT
CASSPRSNQPQHF
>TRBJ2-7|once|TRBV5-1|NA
TGCGCCAGCAGCTTGGCCTTGGGGGGCGTTAAGGACGAGCAGTACTTC
CASSLALGGVKDEQYF
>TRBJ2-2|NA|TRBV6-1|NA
TGTGCCAGCAGAGAGAATCACGGGCCCCGGGAGCTGTTTTTT
CASRENHGPRELFF
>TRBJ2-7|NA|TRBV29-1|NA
TGCAGCGTTGAAGTTCGGCAGGGAACCTTCTACGAGCAGTACTTC
CSVEVRQGTFYEQYF
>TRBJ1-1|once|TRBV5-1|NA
TGCGCCAGCAGCTCAGACAAGGACACTGAAGCTTTCTTT
CASSSDKDTEAFF
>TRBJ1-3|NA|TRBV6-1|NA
TGTGCCAGCAGTGTACTGGGGGCACAACCCAGCATATATTTT
CASSVLGAQPSIYF
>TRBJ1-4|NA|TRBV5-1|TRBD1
TGCGCCAGCAGCGCATCGGGACAGGGACGTGAAAAACTGTTTTTT
CASSASGQGREKLFF
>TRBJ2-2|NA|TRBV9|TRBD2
TGTGCCAGCAGCCCCCGATTTAGGACTAGCGGGAGCGTGGGAGACCGGGAGCTGTTTTTT
CASSPRFRTSGSVGDRELFF
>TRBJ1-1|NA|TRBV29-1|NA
TGCAGCGCCGAAACACGCGGATACACTGAAGCTTTCTTT
CSAETRGYTEAFF
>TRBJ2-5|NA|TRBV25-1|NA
TGTGCCAGCAGTCCTCAGCGGGTTGTAGGGGAGACCCAGTACTTC
CASSPQRVVGETQYF
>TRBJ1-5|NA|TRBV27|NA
TGTGCCAGCCGCCGTGTATATGATCAGCCCCAGCATTTT
CASRRVYDQPQHF
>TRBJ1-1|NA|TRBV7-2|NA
TGTGCCAGCAGTCAACAGTTGAACACTGAAGCTTTCTTT
CASSQQLNTEAFF
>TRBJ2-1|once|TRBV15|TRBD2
TGTGCCACCAGCCCGCGGACTAGCCGAGACAATGAGCAGTTCTTC
CATSPRTSRDNEQFF
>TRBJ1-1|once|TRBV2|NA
TGTGCCAGCCCTAGGGCGGGGAACACTGAAGCTTTCTTT
CASPRAGNTEAFF
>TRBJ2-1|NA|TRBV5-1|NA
TGCGCCAGCAGATCCAATAAGTTTGACGTCAAACGTTACAATGAGCAGTTCTTC
CASRSNKFDVKRYNEQFF
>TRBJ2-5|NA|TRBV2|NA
TGTGCCAGCACGCCGGAAGAGACCCAGTACTTC
CASTPEETQYF
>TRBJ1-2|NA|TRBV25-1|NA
TGTGCCAGCAGTGAGCCAGGGCGCGACATGGACGGCTACACCTTC
CASSEPGRDMDGYTF
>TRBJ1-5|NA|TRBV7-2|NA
TGTGCCAGCAGCTTAGAAAGCGGCTTAGGCAATCAGCCCCAGCATTTT
CASSLESGLGNQPQHF
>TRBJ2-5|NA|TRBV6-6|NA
TGTGCCAGCAGTTACCGGGGGGCCGTGGGAGAGACCCAGTACTTC
CASSYRGAVGETQYF
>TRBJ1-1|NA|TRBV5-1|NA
TGCGCCAGCAAACGAGGGTCGGGCGAGAACACTGAAGCTTTCTTT
CASKRGSGENTEAFF
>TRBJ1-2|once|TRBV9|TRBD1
TGTGCCAGCAGCGCCAGGACAGGGGGCGGTTCGTGGGATGGCTACACCTTC
CASSARTGGGSWDGYTF
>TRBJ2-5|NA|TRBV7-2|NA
TGTGCCAGCAGCTTAGGAGGCTATGAGACCCAGTACTTC
CASSLGGYETQYF
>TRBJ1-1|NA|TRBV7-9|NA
TGTGCCAGCAGCTCAGGCCTGGGGACGGCTCCTGAAGCTTTCTTT
CASSSGLGTAPEAFF
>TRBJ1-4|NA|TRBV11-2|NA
TGTGCCAGCAGCTTAGTGGGGAGGGATGAAAAACTGTTTTTT
CASSLVGRDEKLFF
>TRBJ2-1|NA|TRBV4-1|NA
TGCGCCAGCAGCCAAGGGCGGTACCGTTCCTACAATGAGCAGTTCTTC
CASSQGRYRSYNEQFF
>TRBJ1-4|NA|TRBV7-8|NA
TGTGCCAGCAGCACGACACCGGACGCGTATGAAAAACTGTTTTTT
CASSTTPDAYEKLFF
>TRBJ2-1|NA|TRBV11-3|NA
TGTGCCAGCAGCTTAGGTTACGATACGGATGAGCAGTTCTTC
CASSLGYDTDEQFF
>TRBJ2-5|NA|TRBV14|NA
TGTGCCAGCAGGAGGGGCAGGGAGATAGAGACCCAGTACTTC
CASRRGREIETQYF
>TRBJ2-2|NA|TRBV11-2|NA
TGTGCCAGCAGTCCAGTACCGCTTAGGGGCACCGGGGAGCTGTTTTTT
CASSPVPLRGTGELFF
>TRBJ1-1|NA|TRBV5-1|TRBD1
TGCGCCAGCAGCTTGGCGGGACAGGGGCTGGCTGAAGCTTTCTTT
CASSLAGQGLAEAFF
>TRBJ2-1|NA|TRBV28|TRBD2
TGTGCCAGCAGTGAGACTAGCGGGAGAGGGGTTGAGCAGTTCTTC
CASSETSGRGVEQFF
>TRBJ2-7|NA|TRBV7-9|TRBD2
TGTGCCAGCAGCTTAGCGGGAGGGCCTCACGAGCAGTACTTC
CASSLAGGPHEQYF
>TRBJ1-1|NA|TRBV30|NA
TGTGCCTGGAGCCAGGACGACACTGAAGCTTTCTTT
CAWSQDDTEAFF
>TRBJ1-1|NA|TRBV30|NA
TGTGCCTGGAGTGTTGGAGGGAACACTGAAGCTTTCTTT
CAWSVGGNTEAFF
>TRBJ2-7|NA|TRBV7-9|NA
TGTGCCAGCAGCCTTAGAGCCGGGACCTACGAGCAGTACTTC
CASSLRAGTYEQYF
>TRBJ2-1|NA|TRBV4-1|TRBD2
TGCGCCAGCAGGCAAACTAGCGGGGGTTACAATGAGCAGTTCTTC
CASRQTSGGYNEQFF
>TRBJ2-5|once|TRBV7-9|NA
TGTGCCAGCAGCTTTGGGGCCGCGGGCGGGGAGACCCAGTACTTC
CASSFGAAGGETQYF
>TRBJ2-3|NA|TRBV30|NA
TGTGCCTGGAAAGGGAAGCTAGCAGGCACAGATACGCAGTATTTT
CAWKGKLAGTDTQYF
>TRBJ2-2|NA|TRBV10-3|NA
TGTGCCAGCGAGAGGGGGGGATTAGATACCGGGGAGCTGTTTTTT
CASERGGLDTGELFF
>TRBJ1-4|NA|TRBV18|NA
TGTGCCAGCTCACCCGGGGGGGAAAAACTGTTTTTT
CASSPGGEKLFF
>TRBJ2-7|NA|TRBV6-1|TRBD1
TGTGCCGGACAACAGGGGCCCTCCTACGAGCAGTACTTC
CAGQQGPSYEQYF
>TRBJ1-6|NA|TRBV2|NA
TGTGCCAGCAGTGGCTCTCGGAATGGCTCACCCCTCCACTTT
CASSGSRNGSPLHF
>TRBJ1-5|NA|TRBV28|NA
TGTGCCAGCAGTTTCACGAGGGGGATCGGACAGCCCCAGCATTTT
CASSFTRGIGQPQHF
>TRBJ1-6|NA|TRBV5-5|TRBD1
TGTGCCAGCAGCTTGGCCCCCCGGACAGGGGTCAATTCACCCCTCCACTTT
CASSLAPRTGVNSPLHF
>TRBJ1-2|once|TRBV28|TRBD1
TGTGCCAGCAGCACACTAAAGACAGGGGGGTATGGCTACACCTTC
CASSTLKTGGYGYTF
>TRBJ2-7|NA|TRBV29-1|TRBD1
TGCAGCGTTGAAGGCCCCCCGGGACAGGGCATCCACGAGCAGTACTTC
CSVEGPPGQGIHEQYF
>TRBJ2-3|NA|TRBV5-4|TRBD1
TGTGCCAGCAGCTTGGCCGGGACAGGGATTAGCACAGATACGCAGTATTTT
CASSLAGTGISTDTQYF
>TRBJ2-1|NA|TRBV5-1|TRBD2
TGCGCCAGCACCCCGTCGGGGGGGGCACTGAATGAGCAGTTCTTC
CASTPSGGALNEQFF